The sequence of this T cell receptor beta chain was determined in a study of identical twins. Whole-study findings and limits: Out-of-frame alpha sequences shared by twins showed excess low generation probability.

Germline V gives CDR1 SNHLY, CDR2 FYNNEI. Trimming took off 7 bases at V and 1 base at J, with 10 bases between the two ends. The CDR3 is 13 residues long. TCRdb used MiXCR to reprocess the 5' RACE reads, holding one entry per CDR3 protein. The sample yields 510,000 or so distinct CDR3 sequences, 13% to 15% seen once. Comment on this clonotype: As yet, its antigen is unknown.

Separately, the same data were catalogued under a study of yellow fever vaccine responses in identical twins. Turning to that study: Twins showed a vaccine T cell response that reportedly seemed partly convergent, partly personalized.

The chain has TRBV2 and TRBJ2-5; the D is unclear. The sample consisted of CD4+ T cells sorted from blood. This receptor was obtained from a young woman in good health. The CDR3 spells CASKQHTQETQYF. As DNA, the CDR3 is TGTGCCAGCAAGCAACACACCCAAGAGACCCAGTACTTC.